This TCR beta chain was captured by sequencing in a study of cytomegalovirus exposure and HLA in healthy donors. Vbeta (60) and Jbeta (13) primers were used in the PCR. The data were produced by immunoSEQ multiplex PCR, yet TCRdb's version contains in-frame clones alone and is incomplete. The repertoire holds 70,000 or so clones, with roughly 90% as singletons. Germline CDR1 LNHDA, CDR2 SQIVND (reference sequence). This CDR3 is 16 amino acids long. Trimming left V 2 bases short and J 1 base short, with 12 bases between. Material: PBMCs. This receptor was identified in a woman under 40 in good health and CMV-seronegative. The chain recombines TRBV19 with TRBJ2-1; D not resolved. The CDR3 DNA is TGTGCCAGTAGTATACAAGTATCCGGGTCCTACAATGAGCAGTTCTTC. Its protein product is CASSIQVSGSYNEQFF.